This TCR beta chain was sequenced in a study of cytomegalovirus exposure and HLA in healthy donors. The study's findings and limits: A link between a missense DCLRE1C variant and TCR beta V- and J-gene trimming emerged from a later analysis.

The V gene end was trimmed by 4 bases and the J gene end by 0 bases; junction bases not matched to a gene: 3. CDR3 size: 15 residues. The germline V gene has CDR1 SNHLY and CDR2 FYNNEI. Points on this clone: No antigen is known for it.

Vbeta (60) and Jbeta (13) primers were used in the PCR. Generated by immunoSEQ multiplex PCR, the TCRdb table keeps only in-frame clones and is missing some. The table shows some 120,000 clones, with 60% to 85% occurring only once. The TCR originated in a woman in her 40s in good health and CMV-seropositive. The genes are TRBV2 and TRBJ2-7, with 10 bases aligning to TRBD1. The specimen was PBMCs. CDR3 protein: CASSVGQGISYEQYF. CDR3 nucleotides: TGTGCCAGCAGTGTGGGACAGGGGATCTCCTACGAGCAGTACTTC.